Following are 19 T cell receptor delta chains from one sample sequenced in a study of gamma-delta chains in newborns, infants, children. TCRdb redid clone calling on the reads using CATT. The sample has more than 5,000 delta-chain clones; less than 3.5% are singletons. The specimen sequenced was blood. The receptors were gathered from a child who was a newborn, infant or young child, either healthy, febrile or measles-vaccinated (not recorded which).

Comment on this clone: A read error may account for a junction end that differs from germline. The chain is built from TRDV2 and TRDJ3, with 8 bases identical to TRDD3. This CDR3 is built from 19 residues. Germline V gene sequence: CDR1 GEAIGNYY, CDR2 EKD. DNA for the CDR3: TGTGCCTGTGACAAAATACTGAGGGATACGTCCTGGGACACCCGGCAGATGTTTTTC. Encoded protein: CACDKILRDTSWDTRQMFF.

The table lists this clone with a few counts. The protein in TCRdb stems from a much larger clone and differs at residue 3 from this DNA's translation, likely a read error; here the protein is translated from the DNA. The V gene is TRDV2, the J gene TRDJ2; 13 positions agree with TRDD3. CDR1 is GEAIGNYY, CDR2 EKD, per germline. The CDR3 extends over 14 amino acids. This chain's CDR3 is CAGDTGGYEAQLFF. As DNA, the CDR3 is TGTGCCGGTGACACTGGGGGATACGAAGCACAACTCTTCTTT.

Of note for this clone: This sequence may be a read error, since a much larger clone differs from it by one base. Within the sample, other DNA sequences also encode this same CDR3. This chain joins TRDV2 and TRDJ3; 13 bases are a match to TRDD3. The germline V gene encodes CDR1 GEAIGNYY and CDR2 EKD. This CDR3 spans 20 amino acids. The DNA of the CDR3 is TGCGCCTGTGACACCGGTTACTGGGGGATACGATCCTGGGACACCCGACAGATGTTTTTC. Its protein product is CACDTGYWGIRSWDTRQMFF.

The DNA of the CDR3 is TGTTCGGAAATCGCTCCTAATACTGGTGGTCGTTCTTTGACAGCACAACTCTTCTTT. Translating it yields CSEIAPNTGGRSLTAQLFF. The chain carries TRAV29/DV5 and TRDJ2; D may be TRDD1, TRDD2 or TRDD3 (5 bases each). The germline V gene encodes CDR1 NSMFDY and CDR2 ISSIKDK. The CDR3 runs 19 residues.

In this sample, this clone turned up a few times. TCRdb shows a much larger clone's protein in place of this DNA's translation, and the two differ at residue 6, likely through a read error; the protein shown is translated from the DNA. The rearrangement joins TRDV2 to TRDJ2; D is perhaps TRDD3 (5 bases). The germline V gene has CDR1 GEAIGNYY and CDR2 EKD. CDR3 length: 16 amino acids. Trimming stripped 2 bases from V and 0 bases from J, with 12 bases between. In DNA form, the CDR3 reads TGTGCCTGTGACATACCGGGGGCCGCTTTGACAGCACAACTCTTCTTT. As protein: CACDIPGAALTAQLFF.

As concerns this clone: Only one base separates this from a far larger clonotype, so it likely reflects a read error. The sample holds other DNA sequences that translate to the same CDR3. The chain is built from TRDV2 and TRDJ3; TRDD3 matches 10 bases. In germline, CDR1 is GEAIGNYY, CDR2 EKD. The CDR3 consists of 16 residues. The CDR3, as DNA: TGTGCCTGCGACACCTGGGGGATATGGGACACCCGACAGATGTTTTTC. This gives the protein CACDTWGIWDTRQMFF.

This clone is deemed medium-sized (0.01 to 0.1%). Other nucleotide sequences from this sample produce the same CDR3. The chain couples TRDV3 to TRDJ3; 8 nucleotides match TRDD3. The germline V gene encodes CDR1 TVYSNPD and CDR2 GDNSRS (reference sequence). The CDR3 spans 18 residues. The ends lost 2 bases at V and 0 bases at J; junction bases unmatched: 9. The CDR3, as DNA: TGTGCCTTTGCCGACTGGGGGCCTAGCTCCTGGGACACCCGACAGATGTTTTTC. This encodes CAFADWGPSSWDTRQMFF.

To note about this clone: A far larger clone differs by one base, so this is likely a read error. Additional DNA sequences in this sample encode the identical CDR3. The rearrangement uses TRDV2 and TRDJ2, with 10 bases matching TRDD3. The CDR3 has 18 residues. Germline assignment: CDR1 GEAIGNYY and CDR2 EKD. The CDR3 region has the DNA TGTGCCTGTGACACCGGCGGGGGGATACGCGCTTTGACAGCACAGCTCTTCTTT. Amino acid sequence: CACDTGGGIRALTAQLFF.

Of note for this clone: A far bigger clonotype differs at one base, so this is likely a read error. This sample includes further DNA sequences coding for the same CDR3. The gene calls are TRDV2 and TRDJ3; 13 positions match TRDD3. Germline loops: CDR1 GEAIGNYY, CDR2 EKD. CDR3 length: 20 residues. This chain's CDR3 is CACDKKYWGIRSWDTRQMFF. The CDR3 nucleotides are TGTGCCTGTGACAAAAAGTACTGGGGGATACGCTCCTGGGACACCCGACAGATGTTCTTC.

Turning to this clone: The protein in TCRdb stems from a much larger clone and differs at residue 11 from this DNA's translation, likely a read error; here the protein is translated from the DNA. V gene TRDV1 combines with J gene TRDJ2, with 7 nucleotides matching TRDD3. Germline lookup yields CDR1 TSWWSYY and CDR2 QGS. V shed 2 bases, J shed 0 bases, and the junction held 9 bases outside the gene matches. There are 18 residues in the CDR3. The CDR3 sequence is CALGEDPRWGPLTAQLFF. The CDR3 nucleotides are TGTGCTCTTGGGGAAGATCCACGCTGGGGGCCTTTGACAGCACAACTCTTCTTT.

The sample holds a few counts of this clone. J is TRDJ3 and V is TRDV2; D perhaps matches TRDD3 (5 bases). Germline V gene sequence: CDR1 GEAIGNYY, CDR2 EKD. The V end lost 1 base, the J end lost 0 bases, and 9 bases lay between the germline ends. The CDR3 loop spans 17 amino acids. The chain's CDR3 is CACDTLGSSWDTRQMFF. The CDR3 nucleotides read TGTGCCTGTGACACGCTGGGAAGCTCCTGGGACACCCGACAGATGTTTTTC.

This clone was seen only a few times. TCRdb's protein, taken from a much larger clone, differs from this DNA's translation at residue 8, likely owing to a read error; the protein displayed comes from the DNA. V and J are TRDV2 and TRDJ2, with TRDD3 matching 8 bases. With V trimmed by 2 bases and J by 0 bases, 4 bases remained unmatched. The CDR3 totals 16 residues. The germline CDR1 and CDR2 sequences are GEAIGNYY and EKD. CDR3 sequence: CACDILGVALTAQLFF. CDR3 DNA: TGTGCCTGTGACATACTGGGGGTCGCTTTGACAGCACAACTCTTCTTT.

Points on this clone: The junction and the germline gene differ at one end; a read error may be behind it. This chain's CDR3 is CACDILGDSSWGTRQMFF. The CDR3 DNA reads TGTGCCTGTGACATACTGGGAGATAGCTCCTGGGGCACCCGACAGATGTTTTTC. J is TRDJ3 and V is TRDV2, with D possibly matching TRDD3 (6 bases). This CDR3 spans 18 amino acids. Germline V gives CDR1 GEAIGNYY, CDR2 EKD.

This clone qualifies as medium-sized (0.01 to 0.1%). This CDR3 is also generated by other DNA sequences in the sample. The rearrangement joins TRDV2 to TRDJ2, with D possibly matching TRDD3 (6 bases). Looked up from germline, CDR1 is GEAIGNYY and CDR2 is EKD. The CDR3 spans 14 residues. The V and J ends lost 2 bases and 4 bases respectively, with 10 bases between them. The DNA of the CDR3 is TGTGCCTGTGACATGGGGGGCCCGACAGCACAACTCTTCTTT. Amino acids: CACDMGGPTAQLFF.

Turning to this clone: A junction end diverges from the germline sequence, so it may reflect a read error. The rearrangement uses TRDV2 and TRDJ3, with a tentative D call TRDD3 (6 bases). The CDR3 extends over 20 amino acids. CDR1 is GEAIGNYY and CDR2 is EKD in the germline V gene. Here the CDR3 DNA reads TGTGCCTGTGACACACTCTCCGCTGGGGCATACCCCTGGGACACCCGCCAGATGTTTTTC. Translated: CACDTLSAGAYPWDTRQMFF.

To note about this clone: TCRdb's entry gives the protein of a much larger clone, which mismatches this DNA's translation at residue 11, likely from a read error; the protein reported here is translated from the DNA. The rearrangement joins TRDV1 to TRDJ2; 7 nucleotides agree with TRDD3. V shed 4 bases, J shed 6 bases, and the junction held 20 bases outside the gene matches. The V gene's germline CDR1 is TSWWSYY and CDR2 QGS. The length of the CDR3 is 19 residues. CDR3 bases: TGTGCTCTTGGGGGGAAGGAGTTCCTGGGGGTTAAGAGGGCAGCACAACTCTTCTTT. Its translation: CALGGKEFLGVKRAAQLFF.

Notes on this clone: TCRdb's listed protein matches a much larger clone and diverges from this DNA's translation at residue 8, likely through a read error; the protein shown comes from the DNA. The sample contains more than one DNA sequence encoding this CDR3. The V call is TRDV2, the J call TRDJ2, with 8 bases identical to TRDD3. This CDR3 contains 14 residues. V lost 4 bases, J lost 14 bases, and 14 bases stayed unmatched. Germline values: CDR1 GEAIGNYY, CDR2 EKD. In DNA, the CDR3 is TGTGCCTGTGATCAACTGGGGGCTACAGTGCCTCTCTTCTTT. Residues: CACDQLGATVPLFF.

This clone is classed as medium-sized. Other nucleotide sequences in the sample specify the same CDR3. The rearrangement uses TRDV2 and TRDJ3; 10 bases are shared with TRDD3. The CDR3 spans 20 residues. CDR1 GEAIGNYY and CDR2 EKD come from the germline V gene. The V and J ends lost 0 bases and 0 bases, in that order; junction bases with no gene match: 7. The CDR3 region has the DNA TGTGCCTGTGACACCGTACTGGGGGATCCAAACTCCTGGGACACCCGACAGATGTTTTTC. Residues: CACDTVLGDPNSWDTRQMFF.

About this clone itself: TCRdb shows a much larger clone's protein in place of this DNA's translation, and the two differ at residue 3, likely through a read error; the protein shown is translated from the DNA. V is TRDV2 and J is TRDJ1; TRDD3 matches 8 bases. The CDR3 runs to 15 residues. Germline V gives CDR1 GEAIGNYY, CDR2 EKD. The CDR3 loop is CARDSTGGYTDKLIF. For the CDR3, the DNA is TGTGCCCGTGACAGTACTGGGGGGTACACCGATAAACTCATCTTT.